The sequence of this T cell receptor beta chain was determined in a study of identical twins. Study-level results: Where beta out-of-frame sequences were concerned, excess twin sharing was weaker.

TCRdb redid the calling of the 5' RACE reads with MiXCR, one entry per CDR3 protein. The sample shows a few hundred thousand distinct CDR3 sequences, 9.5% to 10% of them seen only once. This clonotype was counted between two and nine times. Its antigen is as yet unknown. The donor group consisted entirely of healthy Caucasians. These data also featured in a second study, about yellow fever vaccine responses in identical twins. In that study: Twins reportedly appeared to share part of their vaccine T cell response while keeping part individual.

The sample consisted of PBMCs. The receptor was isolated from a young woman in good health.

The CDR3 protein is CASTSGPYNEQFF. The CDR3 DNA reads TGTGCCAGCACTAGCGGACCCTACAATGAGCAGTTCTTC. This sequence joins TRBV6-2 or TRBV6-3 and TRBJ2-1, with 7 bases aligning to TRBD2. Germline V gene data show CDR1 as MNHEY and CDR2 as SVGEGT. The V segment lost 7 bases and the J segment 2 bases; nucleotides outside the gene matches: 2. The CDR3 spans 13 residues.